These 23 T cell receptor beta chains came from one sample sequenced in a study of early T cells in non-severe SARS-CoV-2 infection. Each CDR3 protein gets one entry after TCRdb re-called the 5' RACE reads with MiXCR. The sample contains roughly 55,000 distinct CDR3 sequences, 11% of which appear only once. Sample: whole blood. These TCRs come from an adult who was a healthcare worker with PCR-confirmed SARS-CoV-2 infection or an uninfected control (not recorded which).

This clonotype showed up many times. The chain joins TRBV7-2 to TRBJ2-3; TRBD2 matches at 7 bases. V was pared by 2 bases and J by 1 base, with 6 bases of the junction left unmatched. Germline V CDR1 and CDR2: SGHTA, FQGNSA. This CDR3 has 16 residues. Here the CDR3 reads CASSLQGSGGTDTQYF. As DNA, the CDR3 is TGTGCCAGCAGCTTACAAGGAAGCGGGGGCACAGATACGCAGTATTTT.

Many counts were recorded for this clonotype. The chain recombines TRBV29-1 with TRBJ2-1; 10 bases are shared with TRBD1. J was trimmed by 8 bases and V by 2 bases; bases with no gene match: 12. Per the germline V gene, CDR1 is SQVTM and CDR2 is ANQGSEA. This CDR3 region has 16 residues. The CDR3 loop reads CSVERQGAGYFDEQFF. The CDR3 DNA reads TGCAGCGTTGAACGACAGGGGGCGGGGTATTTCGATGAGCAGTTCTTC.

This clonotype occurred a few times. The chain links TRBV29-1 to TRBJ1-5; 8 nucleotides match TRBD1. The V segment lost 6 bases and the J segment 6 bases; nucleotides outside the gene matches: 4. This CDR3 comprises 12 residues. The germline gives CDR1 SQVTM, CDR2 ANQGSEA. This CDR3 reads CSVQGASQPQHF. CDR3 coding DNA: TGCAGCGTCCAGGGGGCGAGTCAGCCCCAGCATTTT.

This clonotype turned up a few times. CDR3: CSVEEAGGQETQYF. CDR3 coding DNA: TGCAGCGTTGAAGAAGCGGGGGGGCAAGAGACCCAGTACTTC. The chain links TRBV29-1 to TRBJ2-5; 10 positions match TRBD2. This CDR3 is 14 amino acids long. Germline values: CDR1 SQVTM, CDR2 ANQGSEA. V gave up 0 bases and J gave up 2 bases; unmatched junction bases: 0.

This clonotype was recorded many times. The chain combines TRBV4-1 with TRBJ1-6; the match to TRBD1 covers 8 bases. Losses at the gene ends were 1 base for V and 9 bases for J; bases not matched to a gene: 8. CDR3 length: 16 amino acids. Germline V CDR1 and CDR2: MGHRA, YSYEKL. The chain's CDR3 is CASSQAWARGPSPLHF. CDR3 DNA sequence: TGCGCCAGCAGCCAAGCATGGGCCAGGGGGCCTTCACCCCTCCACTTT.

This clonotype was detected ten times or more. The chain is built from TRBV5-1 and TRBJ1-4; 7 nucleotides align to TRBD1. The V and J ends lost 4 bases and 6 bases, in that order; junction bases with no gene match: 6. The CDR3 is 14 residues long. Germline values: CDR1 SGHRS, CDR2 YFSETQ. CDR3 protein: CASSQDRADEKLFF. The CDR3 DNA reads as TGCGCCAGCAGCCAAGACAGGGCTGATGAAAAACTGTTTTTT.

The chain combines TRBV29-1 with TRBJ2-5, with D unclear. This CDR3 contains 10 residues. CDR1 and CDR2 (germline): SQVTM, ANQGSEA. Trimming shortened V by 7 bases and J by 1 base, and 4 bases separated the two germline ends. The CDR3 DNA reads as TGCAGCGGGAGCCAAGAGACCCAGTACTTC. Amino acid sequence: CSGSQETQYF. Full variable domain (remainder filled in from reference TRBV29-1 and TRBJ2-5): SAVISQKPSRDICQRGTSLTIQCQVDSQVTMMFWYRQQPGQSLTLIATANQGSEATYESGFVIDKFPISRPNLTFSTLTVSNMSPEDSSIYLCSGSQETQYFGPGTRLLVL.

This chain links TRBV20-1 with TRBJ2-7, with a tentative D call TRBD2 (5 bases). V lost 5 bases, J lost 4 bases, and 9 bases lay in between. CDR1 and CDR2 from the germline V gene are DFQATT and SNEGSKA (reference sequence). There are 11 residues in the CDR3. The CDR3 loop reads CSAREGYEQYF. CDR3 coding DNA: TGCAGTGCTCGGGAAGGATACGAGCAGTACTTC.

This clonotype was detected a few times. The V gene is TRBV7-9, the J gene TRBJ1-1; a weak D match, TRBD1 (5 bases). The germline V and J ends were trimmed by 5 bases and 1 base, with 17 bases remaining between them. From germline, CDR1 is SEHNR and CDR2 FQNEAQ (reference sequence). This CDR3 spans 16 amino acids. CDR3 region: CASSPPGPGKNTEAFF. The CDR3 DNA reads TGTGCCAGCAGCCCTCCCGGGCCAGGGAAGAACACTGAAGCTTTCTTT.

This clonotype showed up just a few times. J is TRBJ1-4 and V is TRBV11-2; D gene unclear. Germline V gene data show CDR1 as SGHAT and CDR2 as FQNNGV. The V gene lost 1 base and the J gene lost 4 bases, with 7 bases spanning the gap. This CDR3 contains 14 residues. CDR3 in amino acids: CASSLGGNNEKLFF. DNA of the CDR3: TGTGCCAGCAGCTTAGGAGGAAATAATGAAAAACTGTTTTTT.

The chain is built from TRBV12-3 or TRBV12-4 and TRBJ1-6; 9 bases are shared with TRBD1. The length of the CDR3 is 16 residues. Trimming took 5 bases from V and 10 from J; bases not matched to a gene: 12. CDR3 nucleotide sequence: TGTGCCAGCAGTACCCGGGACAGGGTTACGGGATCACCCCTCCACTTT. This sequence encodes CASSTRDRVTGSPLHF.

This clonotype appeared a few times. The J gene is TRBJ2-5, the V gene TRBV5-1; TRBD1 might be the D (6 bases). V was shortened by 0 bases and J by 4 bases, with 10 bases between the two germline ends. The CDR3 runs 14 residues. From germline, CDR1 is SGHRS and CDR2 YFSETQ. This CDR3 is CASSLAGQRETQYF. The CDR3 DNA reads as TGCGCCAGCAGCTTGGCCGGACAGAGAGAGACCCAGTACTTC.

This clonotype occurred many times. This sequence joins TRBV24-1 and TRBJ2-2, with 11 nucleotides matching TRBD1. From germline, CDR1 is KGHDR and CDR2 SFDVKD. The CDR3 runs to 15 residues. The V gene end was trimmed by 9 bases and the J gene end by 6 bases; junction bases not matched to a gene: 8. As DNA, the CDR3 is TGTGCCACCTCCAGGACAGGGGGCTTGGCCGGGGAGCTGTTTTTT. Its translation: CATSRTGGLAGELFF.

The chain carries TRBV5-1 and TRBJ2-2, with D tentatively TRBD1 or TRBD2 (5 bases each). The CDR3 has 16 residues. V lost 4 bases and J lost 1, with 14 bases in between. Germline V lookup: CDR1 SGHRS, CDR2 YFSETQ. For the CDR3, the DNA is TGCGCCAGCAGCCCGGGAAGGGGTGAGAACACCGGGGAGCTGTTTTTT. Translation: CASSPGRGENTGELFF. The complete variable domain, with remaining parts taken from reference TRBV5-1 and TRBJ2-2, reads KAGVTQTPRYLIKTRGQQVTLSCSPISGHRSVSWYQQTPGQGLQFLFEYFSETQRNKGNFPGRFSGRQFSNSRSEMNVSTLELGDSALYLCASSPGRGENTGELFFGEGSRLTVL.

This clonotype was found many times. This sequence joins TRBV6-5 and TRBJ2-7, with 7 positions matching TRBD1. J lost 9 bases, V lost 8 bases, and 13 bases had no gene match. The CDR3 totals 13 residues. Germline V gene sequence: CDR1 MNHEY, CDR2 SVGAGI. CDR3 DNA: TGTGCCAGCTCCGGGACAGCGAACCCTCGGCAGTACTTC. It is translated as CASSGTANPRQYF.

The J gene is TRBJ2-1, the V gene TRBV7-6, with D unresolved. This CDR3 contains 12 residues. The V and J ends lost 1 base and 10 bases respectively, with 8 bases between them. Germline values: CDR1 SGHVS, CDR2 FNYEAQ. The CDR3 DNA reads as TGTGCCAGCAGCTTAGGGAGTCGAGAGCAGTTCTTC. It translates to CASSLGSREQFF.

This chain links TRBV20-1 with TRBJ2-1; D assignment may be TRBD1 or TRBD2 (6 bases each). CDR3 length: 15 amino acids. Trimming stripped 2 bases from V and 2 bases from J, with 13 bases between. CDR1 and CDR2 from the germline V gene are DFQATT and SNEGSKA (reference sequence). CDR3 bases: TGCAGTGCTAGATTAGGGGGAGGCGCCTACAATGAGCAGTTCTTC. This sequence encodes CSARLGGGAYNEQFF.

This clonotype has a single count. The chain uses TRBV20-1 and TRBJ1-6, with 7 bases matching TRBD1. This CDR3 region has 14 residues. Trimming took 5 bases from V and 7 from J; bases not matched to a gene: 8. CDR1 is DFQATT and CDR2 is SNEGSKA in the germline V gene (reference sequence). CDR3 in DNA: TGCAGTGCTCCGCAGACAGGGCGGAATTCACCCCTCCACTTT. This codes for CSAPQTGRNSPLHF.

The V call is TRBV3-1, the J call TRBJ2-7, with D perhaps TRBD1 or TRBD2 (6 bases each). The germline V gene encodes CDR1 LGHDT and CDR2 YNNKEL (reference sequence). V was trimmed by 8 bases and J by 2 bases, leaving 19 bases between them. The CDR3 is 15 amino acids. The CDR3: CASAPATGAPYEQYF. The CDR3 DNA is TGTGCCAGCGCCCCGGCCACGGGGGCCCCCTACGAGCAGTACTTC.

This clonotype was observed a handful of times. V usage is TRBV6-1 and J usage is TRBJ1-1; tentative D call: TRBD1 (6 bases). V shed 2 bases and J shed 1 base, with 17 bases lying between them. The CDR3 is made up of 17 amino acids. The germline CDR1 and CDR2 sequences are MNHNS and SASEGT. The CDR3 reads CASSEKVQGVRNTEAFF. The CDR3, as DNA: TGTGCCAGCAGTGAAAAGGTACAGGGAGTTCGGAACACTGAAGCTTTCTTT.

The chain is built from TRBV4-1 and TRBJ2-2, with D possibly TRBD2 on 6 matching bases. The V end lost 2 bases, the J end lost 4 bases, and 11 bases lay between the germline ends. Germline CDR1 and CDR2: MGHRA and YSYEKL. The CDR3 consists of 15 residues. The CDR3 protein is CASSQLPGVTGELFF. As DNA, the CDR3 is TGCGCCAGCAGCCAATTACCGGGAGTCACCGGGGAGCTGTTTTTT.

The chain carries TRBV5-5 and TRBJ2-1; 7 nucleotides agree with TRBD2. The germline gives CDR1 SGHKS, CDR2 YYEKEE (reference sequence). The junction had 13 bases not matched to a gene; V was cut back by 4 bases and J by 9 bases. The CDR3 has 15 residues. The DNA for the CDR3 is TGTGCCAGCAGCCTGGCCGGGACGGGAGGACTTGAGCAGTTCTTC. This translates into CASSLAGTGGLEQFF.

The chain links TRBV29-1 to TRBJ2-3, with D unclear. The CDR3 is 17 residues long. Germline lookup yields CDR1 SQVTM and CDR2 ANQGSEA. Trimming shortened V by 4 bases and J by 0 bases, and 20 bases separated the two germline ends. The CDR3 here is CSVAPPLHKPSTDTQYF. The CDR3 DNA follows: TGCAGCGTTGCACCACCGCTCCACAAACCTAGCACAGATACGCAGTATTTT.